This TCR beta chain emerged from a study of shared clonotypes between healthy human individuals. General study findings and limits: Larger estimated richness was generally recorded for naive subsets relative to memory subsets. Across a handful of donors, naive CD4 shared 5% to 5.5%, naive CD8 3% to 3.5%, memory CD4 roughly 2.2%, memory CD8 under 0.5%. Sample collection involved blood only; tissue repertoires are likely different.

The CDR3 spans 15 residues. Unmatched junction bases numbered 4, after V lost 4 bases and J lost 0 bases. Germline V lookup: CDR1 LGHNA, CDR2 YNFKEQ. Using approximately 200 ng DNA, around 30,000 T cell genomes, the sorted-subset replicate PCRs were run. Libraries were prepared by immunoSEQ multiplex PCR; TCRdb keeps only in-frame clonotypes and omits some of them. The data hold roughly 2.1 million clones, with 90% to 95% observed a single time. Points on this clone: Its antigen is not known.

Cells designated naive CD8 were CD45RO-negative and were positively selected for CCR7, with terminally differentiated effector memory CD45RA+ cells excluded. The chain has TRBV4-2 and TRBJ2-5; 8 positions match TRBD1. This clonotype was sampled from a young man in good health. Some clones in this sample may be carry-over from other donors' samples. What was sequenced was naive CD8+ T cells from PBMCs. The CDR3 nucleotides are TGTGCCAGCAGCCCCTGGGACAGGTACCAAGAGACCCAGTACTTC. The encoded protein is CASSPWDRYQETQYF.